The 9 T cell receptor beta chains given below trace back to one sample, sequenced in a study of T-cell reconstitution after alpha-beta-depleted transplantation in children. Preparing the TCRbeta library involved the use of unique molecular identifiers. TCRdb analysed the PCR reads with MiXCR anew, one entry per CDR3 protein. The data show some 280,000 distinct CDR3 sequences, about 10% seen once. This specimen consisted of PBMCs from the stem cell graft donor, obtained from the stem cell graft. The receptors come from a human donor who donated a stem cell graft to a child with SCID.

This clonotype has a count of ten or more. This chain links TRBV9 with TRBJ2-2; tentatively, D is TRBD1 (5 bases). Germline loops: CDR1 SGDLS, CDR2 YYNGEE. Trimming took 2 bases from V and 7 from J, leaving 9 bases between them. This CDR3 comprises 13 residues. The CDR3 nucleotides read TGTGCCAGCAGCGTTACAGGAATCGGGGAGCTGTTTTTT. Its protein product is CASSVTGIGELFF.

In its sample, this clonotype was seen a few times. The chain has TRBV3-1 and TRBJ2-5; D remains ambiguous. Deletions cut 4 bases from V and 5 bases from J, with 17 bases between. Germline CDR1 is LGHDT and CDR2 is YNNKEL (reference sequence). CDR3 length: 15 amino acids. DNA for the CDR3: TGTGCCAGCAGCCCCGATTTCCCTATCGTGGAGACCCAGTACTTC. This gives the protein CASSPDFPIVETQYF.

The CDR3 spells CASSPGRIVLEQFF. As DNA, the CDR3 is TGTGCCAGCAGTCCGGGACGCATAGTTCTTGAGCAGTTCTTC. V and J are TRBV12-3 or TRBV12-4 and TRBJ2-1; D is perhaps TRBD1 or TRBD2 (5 bases each). Deletions cut 5 bases from V and 9 bases from J, with 17 bases between. This CDR3 has 14 amino acids.

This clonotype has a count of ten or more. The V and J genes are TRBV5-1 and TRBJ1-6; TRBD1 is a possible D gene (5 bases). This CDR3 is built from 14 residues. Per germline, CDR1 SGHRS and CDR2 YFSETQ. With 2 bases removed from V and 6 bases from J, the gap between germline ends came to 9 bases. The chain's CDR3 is CASSFGQINSPLHF. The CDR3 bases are TGCGCCAGCAGCTTCGGACAAATTAATTCACCCCTCCACTTT. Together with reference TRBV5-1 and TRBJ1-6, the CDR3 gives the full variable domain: KAGVTQTPRYLIKTRGQQVTLSCSPISGHRSVSWYQQTPGQGLQFLFEYFSETQRNKGNFPGRFSGRQFSNSRSEMNVSTLELGDSALYLCASSFGQINSPLHFGNGTRLTVT.

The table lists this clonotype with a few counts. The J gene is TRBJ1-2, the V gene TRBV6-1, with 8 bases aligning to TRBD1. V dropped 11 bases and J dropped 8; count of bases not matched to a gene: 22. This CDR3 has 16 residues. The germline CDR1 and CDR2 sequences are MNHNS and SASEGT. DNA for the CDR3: TGTGCCGGATCCGGGACAGGTACCTTTGTCACTAGCGGCTACACCTTC. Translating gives CAGSGTGTFVTSGYTF.

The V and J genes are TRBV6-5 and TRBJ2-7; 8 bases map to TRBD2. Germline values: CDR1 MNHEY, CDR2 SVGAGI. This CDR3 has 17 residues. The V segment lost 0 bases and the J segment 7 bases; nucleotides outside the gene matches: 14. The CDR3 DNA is TGTGCCAGCAGTTACTCGACAGGCACACAGGGACTAGTGGAGCAGTACTTC. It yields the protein CASSYSTGTQGLVEQYF.

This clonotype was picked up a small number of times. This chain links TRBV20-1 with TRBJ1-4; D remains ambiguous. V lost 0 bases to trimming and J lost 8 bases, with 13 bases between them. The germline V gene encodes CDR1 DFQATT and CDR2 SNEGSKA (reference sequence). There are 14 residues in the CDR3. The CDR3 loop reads CSARERTEREKLFF. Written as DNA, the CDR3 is TGCAGTGCTAGAGAGCGGACCGAGCGGGAAAAACTGTTTTTT.

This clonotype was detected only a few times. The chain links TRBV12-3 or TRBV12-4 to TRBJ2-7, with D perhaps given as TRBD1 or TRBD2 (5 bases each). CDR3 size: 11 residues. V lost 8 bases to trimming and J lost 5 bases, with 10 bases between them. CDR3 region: CASGVGDEQYF. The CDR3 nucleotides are TGTGCCAGCGGGGTGGGGGACGAGCAGTACTTC.

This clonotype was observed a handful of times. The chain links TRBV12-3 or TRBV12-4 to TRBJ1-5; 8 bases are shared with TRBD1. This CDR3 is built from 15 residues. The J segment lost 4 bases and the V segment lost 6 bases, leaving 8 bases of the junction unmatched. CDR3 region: CASSRGQAVNQPQHF. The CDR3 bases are TGTGCCAGCAGCCGGGGACAGGCGGTAAATCAGCCCCAGCATTTT.